This TCR beta chain was retrieved from a study of blood T cells in healthy people across ages. Whole-study results and caveats: The study could not conclusively compare naive and antigen-experienced cells, given its unsorted PBMCs.

For the second PCR, which ran for about 6 to 12 cycles, a sample-barcoded 5' primer and a J-beta primer mix were used. TCRdb redid the calling of the 5' RACE reads with MiXCR, one entry per CDR3 protein. The table lists about 1.8 million distinct CDR3 sequences, around half of them singletons, with approximately 2.1% in the top ten. In the case of this clonotype: What it binds is not known.

V lost 0 bases, J lost 4 bases, and 8 bases stayed unmatched. This CDR3 has 16 residues. Germline V gene data show CDR1 as DFQATT and CDR2 as SNEGSKA (reference sequence). The V and J genes are TRBV20-1 and TRBJ2-4; 8 nucleotides match TRBD2. What was sequenced was blood. The clonotype originates from a woman aged 35 to 49 in good health. The DNA of the CDR3 is TGCAGTGCTAGAGATCGAGGCGGGGGGCGGAAAAACATTCAGTACTTC. It codes for CSARDRGGGRKNIQYF.